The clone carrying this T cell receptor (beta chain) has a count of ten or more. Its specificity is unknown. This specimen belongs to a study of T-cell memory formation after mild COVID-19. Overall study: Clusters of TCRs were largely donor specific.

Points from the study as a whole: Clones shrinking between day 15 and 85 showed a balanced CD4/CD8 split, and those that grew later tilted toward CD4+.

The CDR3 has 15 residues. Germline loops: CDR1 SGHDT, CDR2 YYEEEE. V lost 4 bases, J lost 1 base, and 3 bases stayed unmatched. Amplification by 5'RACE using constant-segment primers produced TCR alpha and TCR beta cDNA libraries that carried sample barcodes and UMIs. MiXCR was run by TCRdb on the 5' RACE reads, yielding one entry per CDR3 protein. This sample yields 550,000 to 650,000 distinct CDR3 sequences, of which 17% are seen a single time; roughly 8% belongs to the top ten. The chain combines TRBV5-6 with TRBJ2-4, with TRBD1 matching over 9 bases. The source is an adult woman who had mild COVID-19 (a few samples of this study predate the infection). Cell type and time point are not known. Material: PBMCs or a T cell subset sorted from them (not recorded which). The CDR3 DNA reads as TGTGCCAGCAGCCCGGACAGGGGTGCCAAAAACATTCAGTACTTC. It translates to CASSPDRGAKNIQYF.